These 31 T cell receptor beta chains came from one sample sequenced in a study of blood T cell repertoires in COVID-19. The data were produced by immunoSEQ multiplex PCR, yet TCRdb's version contains in-frame clones alone and is incomplete. The sample gives about 140,000 clones, roughly 80% of which show up once; under 9.5% is in the top ten. Sequences were obtained from peripheral blood. These receptors all stem from a woman older than 75 in a cohort sampled during active or convalescent COVID-19.

V is TRBV5-1 and J is TRBJ2-5; 7 bases align to TRBD2. V gave up 3 bases and J gave up 2 bases; unmatched junction bases: 10. The CDR3 has 16 amino acids. Looked up from germline, CDR1 is SGHRS and CDR2 is YFSETQ. CDR3 DNA: TGCGCCAGCAGCTACGCTCGGGGACTACCGCAAGAGACCCAGTACTTC. It translates to CASSYARGLPQETQYF.

The CDR3, as DNA: TGTGCCAGCAGTTTATTATTCGGGACAGGGTCGGGAGAGCAGTACTTC. Amino acid sequence: CASSLLFGTGSGEQYF. The chain couples TRBV27 to TRBJ2-7, with TRBD1 matching over 9 bases. This CDR3 is built from 16 residues. Germline loops: CDR1 MNHEY, CDR2 SMNVEV (reference sequence). The ends lost 1 base at V and 7 bases at J; junction bases unmatched: 11.

This sequence joins TRBV5-6 and TRBJ2-3; weak D call: TRBD2 (6 bases). CDR1 and CDR2 (germline): SGHDT, YYEEEE. The V end lost 5 bases, the J end lost 9 bases, and 19 bases lay between the germline ends. The CDR3 is made up of 14 amino acids. The CDR3 nucleotides are TGTGCCAGCAGTCGCCGGGCCCGTCGGGAGACGCAGTATTTT. Translation: CASSRRARRETQYF.

The chain employs TRBV19 and TRBJ1-6; D remains ambiguous. This CDR3 contains 15 residues. Germline values: CDR1 LNHDA, CDR2 SQIVND (reference sequence). V lost 3 bases and J 7 bases, leaving 13 bases between the germline ends. The DNA of the CDR3 is TGTGCCAGTAGTATCGGAGGACGGACGAATTCACCCCTCCACTTT. This translates into CASSIGGRTNSPLHF.

Only one count was recorded for this clone. The chain couples TRBV18 to TRBJ1-6; a weak D match, TRBD1 (6 bases). The germline V gene has CDR1 KGHSH and CDR2 LQKENI. The CDR3 is 14 residues long. Trimming shortened V by 6 bases and J by 6 bases, and 12 bases separated the two germline ends. As DNA, the CDR3 is TGTGCCAGCTCTCCCAGACAGGTTAATTCACCCCTCCACTTT. It specifies CASSPRQVNSPLHF.

The V and J genes are TRBV19 and TRBJ1-1; D unresolved. The length of the CDR3 is 16 residues. Germline CDR1 and CDR2: LNHDA and SQIVND (reference sequence). The V end was cut by 5 bases, the J end by 1 base, with 17 bases between. Here the CDR3 reads CASSEPRRRQNTEAFF. The CDR3 bases are TGTGCCAGTAGTGAGCCCAGGAGGAGGCAGAACACTGAAGCTTTCTTT.

The chain uses TRBV7-2 and TRBJ1-1; no firm D call. Trimming took 2 bases from V and 0 from J, leaving 7 bases between them. This CDR3 contains 14 residues. Germline V lookup: CDR1 SGHTA, CDR2 FQGNSA. CDR3 in DNA: TGTGCCAGCAGCTTATTATCAGTGAACACTGAAGCTTTCTTT. It codes for CASSLLSVNTEAFF.

The V gene is TRBV23-1, the J gene TRBJ1-1; TRBD1 is a possible D gene (6 bases). TRBV23-1 belongs to the ORF category, with a function that is uncertain. The CDR3 length is 13 residues. The V end lost 9 bases, the J end lost 4 bases, and 15 bases lay between the germline ends. The CDR3 protein is CARSIRRGTEAFF. In nucleotides, the CDR3 is TGCGCCAGGTCGATCCGCAGGGGCACTGAAGCTTTCTTT.

This chain links TRBV10-3 with TRBJ2-2, with D possibly being TRBD1 (6 bases). The V and J ends lost 1 base and 4 bases respectively, with 10 bases between them. Germline V gene data show CDR1 as ENHRY and CDR2 as SYGVKD. The CDR3 has 15 amino acids. Here the CDR3 DNA reads TGTGCCATCAGTGAGTTACAGGGCGCCACCGGGGAGCTGTTTTTT. Translated: CAISELQGATGELFF.

This chain connects TRBV3-1 (or the pseudogene TRBV3-2) to TRBJ2-6; D might be TRBD1 (5 bases). V was clipped by 1 base and J by 0 bases, with 13 bases between them. This CDR3 region has 18 residues. CDR1 is LGHDT and CDR2 is YNNKEL in the germline V gene (reference sequence). CDR3 in DNA: TGTGCCAGCAGCCAAGCAGGGCGTTGGCACTCTGGGGCCAACGTCCTGACTTTC. Translation gives CASSQAGRWHSGANVLTF.

V gene TRBV19 combines with J gene TRBJ2-1; 10 bases map to TRBD2. Trimming took 5 bases from V and 8 from J; bases not matched to a gene: 12. The germline CDR1 and CDR2 sequences are LNHDA and SQIVND (reference sequence). CDR3 length: 16 residues. CDR3 nucleotide sequence: TGTGCCAGTAGTGGGGTAGCGGGGGGCCGTTGGGATGAGCAGTTCTTC. Protein: CASSGVAGGRWDEQFF. The whole variable domain, remainder taken from reference TRBV19 and TRBJ2-1, is DGGITQSPKYLFRKEGQNVTLSCEQNLNHDAMYWYRQDPGQGLRLIYYSQIVNDFQKGDIAEGYSVSREKKESFPLTVTSAQKNPTAFYLCASSGVAGGRWDEQFFGPGTRLTVL.

The gene calls are TRBV4-2 and TRBJ1-5; D is possibly TRBD1 (6 bases). V shed 4 bases and J shed 1 base, with 8 bases lying between them. CDR1 is LGHNA, CDR2 YNFKEQ, per germline. The CDR3 covers 14 residues. In DNA form, the CDR3 reads TGTGCCAGCAGCCTACAGGGCAGCAATCAGCCCCAGCATTTT. Protein product: CASSLQGSNQPQHF.

The chain couples TRBV5-8 to TRBJ1-1; D is uncertain. The germline CDR1 and CDR2 sequences are SGHTS and YDEGEE. Between the trimmed V and J ends, which lost 9 bases and 3 bases, there was a span of 18 bases. There are 14 residues in the CDR3. CDR3 bases: TGTGCCACGACGACGGTGAGGCGGGACACTGAAGCTTTCTTT. Protein product: CATTTVRRDTEAFF.

The chain has TRBV21-1 and TRBJ1-5; the table's D call TRBD1 went unverified against the DNA. TRBV21-1 is recorded as a pseudogene. There are 14 residues in the CDR3. The CDR3 bases are TGTGCCAGCAGCAATCGCCAGGGCTATCAGCCCCAGCATTTT. It translates to CASSNRQGYQPQHF.

The V and J genes are TRBV5-6 and TRBJ1-4; D gene unclear. The CDR3 has 13 amino acids. Looked up from germline, CDR1 is SGHDT and CDR2 is YYEEEE. Trimming pared 2 bases from V and 5 bases from J, leaving 7 bases between. CDR3 in DNA: TGTGCCAGCAGCTTCCAGAGGAATGAAAAACTGTTTTTT. Translating gives CASSFQRNEKLFF.

The rearrangement joins TRBV3-1 (or the pseudogene TRBV3-2) to TRBJ1-2; 8 bases are shared with TRBD1. The V and J ends lost 5 bases and 2 bases, in that order; junction bases with no gene match: 4. From germline, CDR1 is LGHDT and CDR2 YNNKEL (reference sequence). This CDR3 is 14 amino acids long. For the CDR3, the DNA is TGTGCCAGCAGCACACGGACAGGGAACTATGGCTACACCTTC. This encodes CASSTRTGNYGYTF.

The V and J genes are TRBV7-8 and TRBJ1-1; D unresolved. The germline V gene encodes CDR1 SGHVS and CDR2 FQNEAQ. This CDR3 contains 14 residues. V shed 1 base and J shed 3 bases, with 9 bases lying between them. DNA for the CDR3: TGTGCCAGCAGCTTAGTACGGCAGGACACTGAAGCTTTCTTT. Protein sequence: CASSLVRQDTEAFF.

The CDR3 reads CSVAFSEPYEQYV. The DNA of the CDR3 is TGCAGCGTTGCTTTTAGCGAGCCCTACGAGCAGTACGTC. The chain couples TRBV29-1 to TRBJ2-7, with TRBD2 as a possible D gene (5 bases). Germline lookup yields CDR1 SQVTM and CDR2 ANQGSEA. This CDR3 region has 13 residues. Trimming stripped 4 bases from V and 2 bases from J, with 12 bases between.

V gene TRBV5-1 combines with J gene TRBJ1-5; 7 bases are shared with TRBD1. Per germline, CDR1 SGHRS and CDR2 YFSETQ. The J segment lost 6 bases and the V segment lost 2 bases, leaving 5 bases of the junction unmatched. This CDR3 region has 14 residues. This CDR3 reads CASSFRGGGQPQHF. The CDR3, as DNA: TGCGCCAGCAGCTTTCGAGGGGGCGGTCAGCCCCAGCATTTT.

This chain links TRBV19 with TRBJ1-2, with 7 nucleotides matching TRBD1. The CDR3 totals 17 residues. Unmatched junction bases numbered 15, after V lost 6 bases and J lost 2 bases. Germline V gives CDR1 LNHDA, CDR2 SQIVND (reference sequence). CDR3: CASSQDRVSSRNYGYTF. The CDR3 DNA sequence: TGTGCCAGTAGCCAAGACAGGGTTTCTAGTAGGAACTATGGCTACACCTTC.

The V and J genes are TRBV5-5 and TRBJ1-2; D call uncertain. V was shortened by 0 bases and J by 8 bases, with 14 bases between the two germline ends. Germline V gene lookup returns CDR1 SGHKS and CDR2 YYEKEE (reference sequence). The CDR3 length is 14 residues. The CDR3 reads CASSLVHPPRGYTF. For the CDR3, the DNA is TGTGCCAGCAGCTTGGTTCATCCTCCCCGGGGCTACACCTTC.

This chain uses TRBV5-5 with TRBJ2-7; 7 bases are shared with TRBD2. The germline V gene encodes CDR1 SGHKS and CDR2 YYEKEE (reference sequence). The CDR3 has 16 amino acids. Trimming took 4 bases from V and 0 from J; bases not matched to a gene: 10. CDR3 in amino acids: CASSRVTSTSSYEQYF. DNA of the CDR3: TGTGCCAGCAGCCGTGTGACTAGCACGAGCTCCTACGAGCAGTACTTC.

The chain joins TRBV5-1 to TRBJ1-2; 10 nucleotides align to TRBD1. V was clipped by 0 bases and J by 4 bases; unmatched bases: 6. Germline-derived CDR1 and CDR2 are SGHRS and YFSETQ. CDR3 size: 16 residues. The CDR3 nucleotides read TGCGCCAGCAGCTTGGCCGGACAGGGGGAGAGCTATGGCTACACCTTC. Its protein product is CASSLAGQGESYGYTF.

The chain has TRBV27 and TRBJ2-7; 13 bases are a match to TRBD2. The germline CDR1 and CDR2 sequences are MNHEY and SMNVEV (reference sequence). V lost 5 bases, J lost 3 bases, and 7 bases stayed unmatched. The CDR3 extends over 16 amino acids. The CDR3 sequence is CASSGRLAGGIYEQYF. The CDR3 coding sequence is TGTGCCAGCAGTGGCAGACTAGCGGGGGGAATCTACGAGCAGTACTTC.

The rearrangement joins TRBV27 to TRBJ1-2; maybe TRBD1 (5 bases). Trimming took off 4 bases at V and 6 bases at J, with 15 bases between the two ends. Per germline, CDR1 MNHEY and CDR2 SMNVEV (reference sequence). The CDR3 extends over 14 amino acids. CDR3 sequence (DNA): TGTGCCAGCAGTTCACAGCCAGGGTCGGATGGCTACACCTTC. Amino acid sequence: CASSSQPGSDGYTF.

The rearrangement joins TRBV10-3 to TRBJ1-2; unclear D gene. From germline, CDR1 is ENHRY and CDR2 SYGVKD. The ends were cut back, 4 bases at V and 6 bases at J, with 6 bases in the middle. This CDR3 contains 11 residues. In nucleotides, the CDR3 is TGTGCCATCAGTGGCGGGCATGGCTACACCTTC. It yields the protein CAISGGHGYTF.

The rearrangement joins TRBV7-9 to TRBJ1-2; D call uncertain. There are 12 residues in the CDR3. Germline V gene sequence: CDR1 SEHNR, CDR2 FQNEAQ (reference sequence). Trimming left V 5 bases short and J 5 bases short, with 9 bases between. CDR3 nucleotide sequence: TGTGCCAGCAGCCTAGACACATATGGCTACACCTTC. Its translation: CASSLDTYGYTF.

The chain has TRBV10-3 and TRBJ1-1; D ambiguous. This CDR3 comprises 14 residues. Germline lookup yields CDR1 ENHRY and CDR2 SYGVKD. V lost 0 bases to trimming and J lost 6 bases, with 11 bases between them. The CDR3 DNA follows: TGTGCCATCAGTGAGTCCTCTGGCGGGCCTGAAGCTTTCTTT. Translation: CAISESSGGPEAFF.

This chain uses TRBV5-1 with TRBJ1-1; the D is unclear. Per the germline V gene, CDR1 is SGHRS and CDR2 is YFSETQ. The CDR3 totals 17 residues. Trimming left V 4 bases short and J 0 bases short, with 19 bases between. CDR3 region: CASSPLAGASMNTEAFF. The CDR3 nucleotides are TGCGCCAGCAGCCCACTCGCGGGCGCTTCCATGAACACTGAAGCTTTCTTT.

This clone occurred once. This sequence joins TRBV5-1 and TRBJ1-1; D is undetermined. The CDR3 contains 13 residues. Germline V gene lookup returns CDR1 SGHRS and CDR2 YFSETQ. The ends were cut back, 0 bases at V and 3 bases at J, with 6 bases in the middle. CDR3 in amino acids: CASSLVVDTEAFF. Here the CDR3 DNA reads TGCGCCAGCAGCTTGGTAGTGGACACTGAAGCTTTCTTT.

This clone has a single count. This sequence joins TRBV7-9 and TRBJ2-6; TRBD1 aligns across 7 bases. The CDR3 covers 19 residues. Germline V CDR1 and CDR2: SEHNR, FQNEAQ (reference sequence). V lost 4 bases, J lost 0 bases, and 12 bases stayed unmatched. The DNA for the CDR3 is TGTGCCAGCAGCTCTTTCTCAGGGGGTTTTAGCTCTGGGGCCAACGTCCTGACTTTC. This codes for CASSSFSGGFSSGANVLTF.